A single sample is the source of the 2 T cell receptor beta chains below, sequenced in a study of post-analysis software for immune sequencing data. Study-level results: There were roughly 5 TRBV segments more frequent in patients than controls, and TRBV5-6, TRBV5-1 and TRBV20-1 were among them.

For these TCRs, the target antigens are not known. Built from TCR beta cDNA, the libraries had unique molecular identifiers in them. TCRdb used MiXCR to reprocess the PCR reads, holding one entry per CDR3 protein. Of 800,000 to 950,000 distinct CDR3 sequences detected, approximately 50% appear once; the ten largest clones hold approximately 4.5%. Sequences were obtained from blood. The receptors were gathered from a girl aged 5 to 17 with multiple sclerosis.

The chain links TRBV20-1 to TRBJ2-5; D remains ambiguous. The CDR3 is 12 residues long. Germline values: CDR1 DFQATT, CDR2 SNEGSKA (reference sequence). Trimming removed 3 bases at V and 7 bases at J, with 12 bases between. The chain's CDR3 is CSARGSVATQYF. The CDR3 DNA reads as TGCAGTGCTAGGGGTTCGGTTGCGACCCAGTACTTC.

V and J are TRBV29-1 and TRBJ2-1, with 7 bases matching TRBD2. Gene TRBJ2-7 matches the end of the DNA better, so the J call may be wrong. This CDR3 has 15 amino acids. CDR1 is SQVTM and CDR2 is ANQGSEA in the germline V gene. DNA of the CDR3: TGCAGCGTTGAAAGCGGGGACCTGGGGATCCATGAGCAGTACTTC. Encoded protein: CSVESGDLGIHEQYF.